At least ten counts were recorded for the clone carrying this T cell receptor beta chain. The antigen is undetermined. A universal primer site came from template switching; cDNA carried unique molecular identifiers. TCRdb redid the calling of the 5' RACE reads with MiXCR, one entry per CDR3 protein. The table has around 670,000 distinct CDR3 sequences, approximately 6.1% seen once. The data derive from a study of identical twins. General study points: In zero-insertion analyses, partial confounding could arise from invariant MAIT and iNKT cells. Twin pairs' shared out-of-frame alpha sequences were enriched in low generation probability.

The source material was naive T cells sorted from blood. The receptor was derived from a man in his late teens or twenties in good health.

In DNA form, the CDR3 reads TGTGCCTGGAGTGCCGGGGCTTTGGCTTTCTTT. Protein product: CAWSAGALAFF. The V call is TRBV30, the J call TRBJ1-1, with a weak D call TRBD1 (5 bases). This CDR3 region has 11 residues. V was clipped by 1 base and J by 11 bases, with 11 bases between them. Germline CDR1 GTSNPN, CDR2 SVGIG (reference sequence).